The 9 T cell receptor beta chains below were found in one sample sequenced in a study of T cell repertoires in cytomegalovirus infection. No cognate antigen is known for these TCRs. TCRdb re-called the reads with MiXCR, one entry per CDR3 protein. Among about 150,000 distinct CDR3 sequences listed, over 30% were seen once. The sequencing used CD8+ T cells from cultured PBMCs, collected from culture after CMV antigen stimulation. Receptor source: a human donor in good health (CMV status not recorded). Some clones in this sample may be carry-over from other donors' samples.

The rearrangement joins TRBV28 to TRBJ2-5, with D perhaps matching TRBD1 (5 bases). Germline lookup yields CDR1 MDHEN and CDR2 SYDVKM. The CDR3 covers 20 residues. Trimming left V 3 bases short and J 5 bases short, with 31 bases between. In nucleotides, the CDR3 is TGTGCCAGCAGTTTGGATGCTGGCAGGGAACTGGGGTGGGCCAAGGAGACCCAGTACTTC. Amino acid sequence: CASSLDAGRELGWAKETQYF.

This clonotype was observed a handful of times. The rearrangement uses TRBV6-6 and TRBJ1-1; D may be TRBD1 (5 bases). Trimming shortened V by 2 bases and J by 5 bases, and 15 bases separated the two germline ends. CDR1 and CDR2 from the germline V gene are MNHNY and SVGAGI (reference sequence). The CDR3 spans 15 residues. The CDR3 DNA reads as TGTGCCAGCAGTTACATGGTCGGGGGAAGGACTGAAGCTTTCTTT. Its translation: CASSYMVGGRTEAFF.

The genes are TRBV7-9 and TRBJ1-4; D may be TRBD1 (5 bases). The V and J ends lost 4 bases and 3 bases respectively, with 15 bases between them. Germline V gene lookup returns CDR1 SEHNR and CDR2 FQNEAQ (reference sequence). The CDR3 has 16 amino acids. CDR3 coding DNA: TGTGCCAGCAGCTCAACCCAGGGTCGCCCTAATGAAAAACTGTTTTTT. It yields the protein CASSSTQGRPNEKLFF.

This chain uses TRBV10-3 with TRBJ2-6, with TRBD1 matching over 8 bases. This CDR3 contains 15 residues. Losses at the gene ends were 7 bases for V and 0 bases for J; bases not matched to a gene: 2. The germline V gene encodes CDR1 ENHRY and CDR2 SYGVKD. The CDR3 reads CAIKDRASGANVLTF. The CDR3 bases are TGTGCCATCAAGGACAGGGCCTCTGGGGCCAACGTCCTGACTTTC.

The gene calls are TRBV28 and TRBJ2-2; tentatively, D is TRBD2 (6 bases). The length of the CDR3 is 14 residues. Germline CDR1 MDHEN, CDR2 SYDVKM. Trimming stripped 4 bases from V and 4 bases from J, with 10 bases between. CDR3: CASSWGLITGELFF. The CDR3 region has the DNA TGTGCCAGCAGTTGGGGACTGATCACCGGGGAGCTGTTTTTT.

The table lists this clonotype with a few counts. V and J are TRBV6-1 and TRBJ2-5; a weak D match, TRBD1 (5 bases). Germline loops: CDR1 MNHNS, CDR2 SASEGT. The CDR3 has 14 residues. V was pared by 10 bases and J by 2 bases, with 17 bases between. The CDR3 region is CATTPYTGQETQYF. The CDR3 DNA is TGTGCCACCACCCCCTACACAGGTCAAGAGACCCAGTACTTC.

This clonotype appeared many times. This rearrangement joins TRBV7-2 to TRBJ2-1; weak D call: TRBD1 (5 bases). With 1 base removed from V and 0 bases from J, the gap between germline ends came to 10 bases. Germline CDR1 is SGHTA and CDR2 is FQGNSA. The CDR3 sequence is 16 residues long. This CDR3 is CASSLEGHFSYNEQFF. The DNA for the CDR3 is TGTGCCAGCAGCTTAGAAGGACACTTCTCCTACAATGAGCAGTTCTTC.

This chain connects TRBV7-9 to TRBJ2-5, with 10 bases that match TRBD2. Trimming at V came to 2 bases and at J to 5 bases, leaving 5 bases not matched to a gene. The CDR3 is 15 residues long. CDR1 is SEHNR and CDR2 is FQNEAQ in the germline V gene (reference sequence). CDR3 coding DNA: TGTGCCAGCAGCTTACCTAGCGGGGGCCCGGAGACCCAGTACTTC. Translated, it gives CASSLPSGGPETQYF.

This clonotype was observed a few times. The chain is built from TRBV7-8 and TRBJ2-7, with D possibly TRBD1 on 6 matching bases. The CDR3 is 12 amino acids. Trimming shortened V by 6 bases and J by 6 bases, and 12 bases separated the two germline ends. The germline V gene encodes CDR1 SGHVS and CDR2 FQNEAQ. This CDR3 reads CASRQGLSEQYF. The CDR3 nucleotides are TGTGCCAGCAGACAGGGCCTAAGCGAGCAGTACTTC.